One sample yielded the 8 T cell receptor beta chains listed below, sequenced in a study of blood T cell repertoires in COVID-19. Data came from immunoSEQ multiplex PCR; TCRdb stores just in-frame clones and leaves some out. The repertoire holds 140,000 or so clones, with 85% to 90% as singletons. The source material was peripheral blood. The receptors shown here come from an older woman with active COVID-19.

The chain is built from TRBV5-4 and TRBJ2-6, with D uncertain. The germline V gene encodes CDR1 SGHNT and CDR2 YYREEE (reference sequence). The V end lost 0 bases, the J end lost 0 bases, and 7 bases lay between the germline ends. The CDR3 has 16 amino acids. In DNA, the CDR3 is TGTGCCAGCAGCTTGGGGCCGTTCTCTGGGGCCAACGTCCTGACTTTC. Amino acids: CASSLGPFSGANVLTF.

V is TRBV6-5 and J is TRBJ1-1; D uncertain. The CDR3 has 13 residues. In germline, CDR1 is MNHEY, CDR2 SVGAGI. Trimming pared 2 bases from V and 6 bases from J, leaving 10 bases between. The CDR3 sequence is CASSYEGGSEAFF. CDR3 bases: TGTGCCAGCAGTTACGAGGGTGGGTCTGAAGCTTTCTTT.

This chain connects TRBV12-5 to TRBJ2-5; 10 positions match TRBD1. Per germline, CDR1 LGHNT and CDR2 FRNRAP. The CDR3 is made up of 15 amino acids. Losses at the gene ends were 1 base for V and 5 bases for J; bases not matched to a gene: 4. In DNA, the CDR3 is TGTGCTAGTGGTTTGGCGACAGGGGGCTGGGAGACCCAGTACTTC. This encodes CASGLATGGWETQYF.

The chain employs TRBV6-5 and TRBJ2-3; the match to TRBD2 covers 12 bases. CDR1 and CDR2 from the germline V gene are MNHEY and SVGAGI. J gave up 3 bases and V 6 bases, and 4 bases lay outside the gene matches. This CDR3 region has 15 residues. The CDR3 DNA sequence: TGTGCCAGCAGGACTAGCGGGAGACCAACAGATACGCAGTATTTT. It translates to CASRTSGRPTDTQYF.

The chain is built from TRBV5-1 and TRBJ1-2; TRBD1 is a possible D gene (5 bases). CDR3 length: 15 amino acids. CDR1 is SGHRS and CDR2 is YFSETQ in the germline V gene. Trimming left V 2 bases short and J 4 bases short, with 15 bases between. In DNA, the CDR3 is TGCGCCAGCAGCTTTGGCAGGGAAGCCGTCTATGGCTACACCTTC. It codes for CASSFGREAVYGYTF. Complete variable domain (other parts from reference TRBV5-1 and TRBJ1-2): KAGVTQTPRYLIKTRGQQVTLSCSPISGHRSVSWYQQTPGQGLQFLFEYFSETQRNKGNFPGRFSGRQFSNSRSEMNVSTLELGDSALYLCASSFGREAVYGYTFGSGTRLTVV.

The chain uses TRBV7-2 and TRBJ2-5, with D uncertain. Germline CDR1 is SGHTA and CDR2 is FQGNSA. This CDR3 is built from 12 residues. Trimming left V 4 bases short and J 7 bases short, with 10 bases between. The CDR3 is CASSYTTGTQYF. The CDR3 coding sequence is TGTGCCAGCAGCTATACTACCGGGACCCAGTACTTC.

The chain couples TRBV5-5 to TRBJ2-5; TRBD1 is a possible D gene (5 bases). Germline-derived CDR1 and CDR2 are SGHKS and YYEKEE (reference sequence). V lost 4 bases and J 3 bases, leaving 13 bases between the germline ends. The CDR3 totals 14 residues. This CDR3 reads CASSRQPAEETQYF. The CDR3 region has the DNA TGTGCCAGCAGCCGACAGCCGGCGGAAGAGACCCAGTACTTC.

The chain is built from TRBV4-1 and TRBJ1-5; TRBD1 might be the D (6 bases). The CDR3 length is 13 residues. CDR1 and CDR2 from the germline V gene are MGHRA and YSYEKL. V was clipped by 4 bases and J by 6 bases, with 10 bases between them. The CDR3 sequence: CASSRDTSQPQHF. DNA for the CDR3: TGCGCCAGCAGCCGGGACACTAGTCAGCCCCAGCATTTT.